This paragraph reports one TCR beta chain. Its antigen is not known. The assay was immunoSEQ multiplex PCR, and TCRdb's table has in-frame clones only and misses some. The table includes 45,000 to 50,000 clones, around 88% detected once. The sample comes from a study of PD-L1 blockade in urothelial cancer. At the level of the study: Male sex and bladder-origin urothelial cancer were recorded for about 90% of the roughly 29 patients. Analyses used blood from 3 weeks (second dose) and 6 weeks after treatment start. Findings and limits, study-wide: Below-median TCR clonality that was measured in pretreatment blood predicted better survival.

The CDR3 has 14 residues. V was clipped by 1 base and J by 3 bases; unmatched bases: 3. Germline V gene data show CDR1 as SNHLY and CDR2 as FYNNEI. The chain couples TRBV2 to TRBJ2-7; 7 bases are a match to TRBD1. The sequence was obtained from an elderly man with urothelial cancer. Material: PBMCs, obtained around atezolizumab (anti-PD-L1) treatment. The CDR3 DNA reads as TGTGCCAGCAGTGAAGTGGGACAGAACTACGAGCAGTACTTC. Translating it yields CASSEVGQNYEQYF.